The next 28 T cell receptor beta chains were all read from a single sample in a study of cytomegalovirus exposure and HLA in healthy donors. In the PCR, 60 Vbeta and 13 Jbeta primers were used. This table comes from immunoSEQ multiplex PCR, and its TCRdb copy is limited to in-frame clones, with some not included. The profile shows 150,000 to 200,000 clones, 80% to 85% of them singletons. The sample consisted of PBMCs. These receptors were obtained from a human donor in good health.

This clone was counted between two and nine times. The chain uses TRBV18 and TRBJ1-1, with TRBD1 identical over 7 bases. J lost 5 bases, V lost 0 bases, and 0 bases had no gene match. Looked up from germline, CDR1 is KGHSH and CDR2 is LQKENI. The CDR3 runs 13 residues. Here the CDR3 reads CASSPPTGTEAFF. In DNA, the CDR3 is TGTGCCAGCTCACCACCGACAGGGACTGAAGCTTTCTTT.

This chain links TRBV18 with TRBJ2-6; 8 positions agree with TRBD1. This CDR3 is 18 amino acids long. Germline-derived CDR1 and CDR2 are KGHSH and LQKENI. Losses at the gene ends were 3 bases for V and 0 bases for J; bases not matched to a gene: 7. CDR3: CASSPRDRSISGANVLTF. The CDR3 DNA sequence: TGTGCCAGCTCACCTCGGGACAGGTCCATCTCTGGGGCCAACGTCCTGACTTTC.

This chain links TRBV13 with TRBJ1-4; 7 nucleotides align to TRBD1. The CDR3 length is 14 residues. Germline V CDR1 and CDR2: PRHDT, FYEKMQ (reference sequence). J was trimmed by 8 bases and V by 5 bases; bases with no gene match: 8. The CDR3 DNA is TGTGCCAGCAGCAAGACAGGGTCAGACGAAAAACTGTTTTTT. It is translated as CASSKTGSDEKLFF.

The J gene is TRBJ1-2, the V gene TRBV10-3; 9 bases line up with TRBD1. V was clipped by 7 bases and J by 7 bases; unmatched bases: 16. The CDR3 has 16 amino acids. Germline V gene data show CDR1 as ENHRY and CDR2 as SYGVKD. The CDR3 DNA reads TGTGCCATCAAGGGGGACAGGGAATTTTGGTCGTCTGGCTACACCTTC. Translated: CAIKGDREFWSSGYTF.

This chain connects TRBV18 to TRBJ2-2; TRBD1 matches at 9 bases. V gave up 3 bases and J gave up 7 bases; unmatched junction bases: 12. Germline V gene lookup returns CDR1 KGHSH and CDR2 LQKENI. This CDR3 is 17 amino acids long. CDR3 nucleotide sequence: TGTGCCAGCTCACCCCCAGGACAGGGGTTGATTGGCGGGGAGCTGTTTTTT. The encoded protein is CASSPPGQGLIGGELFF.

V usage is TRBV5-1 and J usage is TRBJ2-1; 11 bases line up with TRBD1. The V segment lost 4 bases and the J segment 9 bases; nucleotides outside the gene matches: 12. Germline CDR1 is SGHRS and CDR2 is YFSETQ. The CDR3 has 16 residues. The chain's CDR3 is CASSKTGTGGFSEQFF. The CDR3 bases are TGCGCCAGCAGCAAAACCGGGACAGGGGGTTTCAGTGAGCAGTTCTTC.

This clone came up once. The rearrangement uses TRBV7-9 and TRBJ2-7, with 8 bases fitting TRBD1. Trimming removed 5 bases from V and 4 bases from J; junction bases left unmatched: 7. CDR3 length: 14 residues. CDR1 and CDR2 from the germline V gene are SEHNR and FQNEAQ (reference sequence). The CDR3 bases are TGTGCCAGCAGCCCCCAGGGGGCAGTATACGAGCAGTACTTC. Protein: CASSPQGAVYEQYF.

CDR3 region: CASRPGTGPFLAGANVLTF. CDR3 sequence (DNA): TGTGCCAGCAGGCCCGGGACAGGGCCTTTCCTGGCTGGGGCCAACGTCCTGACTTTC. The chain links TRBV7-6 to TRBJ2-6; 9 bases map to TRBD1. From germline, CDR1 is SGHVS and CDR2 FNYEAQ. The CDR3 loop spans 19 amino acids. Trimming removed 6 bases from V and 2 bases from J; junction bases left unmatched: 14.

V usage is TRBV6-6 and J usage is TRBJ1-6; the D gene is possibly TRBD1 (5 bases). Trimming cost V 2 bases and J 8 bases, with 10 bases left between them. In germline, CDR1 is MNHNY, CDR2 SVGAGI (reference sequence). This CDR3 comprises 14 residues. This CDR3 reads CASSYKWGDSPLHF. DNA of the CDR3: TGTGCCAGCAGTTACAAGTGGGGGGATTCACCCCTCCACTTT.

The J gene is TRBJ2-1, the V gene TRBV14; TRBD2 might be the D (6 bases). V was shortened by 6 bases and J by 8 bases, with 23 bases between the two germline ends. Per germline, CDR1 SGHDN and CDR2 FVKESK. CDR3 length: 16 amino acids. CDR3 nucleotides: TGTGCCAGCAGTCTCGGGGGTCTACGATTCGGCGATGAGCAGTTCTTC. Translated: CASSLGGLRFGDEQFF.

V is TRBV9 and J is TRBJ2-5, with unresolved D. Germline V CDR1 and CDR2: SGDLS, YYNGEE. The length of the CDR3 is 13 residues. Trimming removed 0 bases from V and 5 bases from J, with 8 bases in between. The CDR3 DNA reads as TGTGCCAGCAGCGTAGAATCCATGGAGACCCAGTACTTC. Its translation is CASSVESMETQYF.

V and J are TRBV6-5 and TRBJ1-5; D is possibly TRBD1 (5 bases). Germline lookup yields CDR1 MNHEY and CDR2 SVGAGI. The CDR3 has 14 residues. V lost 6 bases, J lost 3 bases, and 12 bases lay in between. In DNA, the CDR3 is TGTGCCAGCAGCTCCCGACAGAACAATCAGCCCCAGCATTTT. This translates into CASSSRQNNQPQHF.

This clone occurred once. This chain connects TRBV6-5 to TRBJ2-2; 7 nucleotides align to TRBD1. This CDR3 has 15 residues. Per the germline V gene, CDR1 is MNHEY and CDR2 is SVGAGI. The J segment lost 5 bases and the V segment lost 3 bases, leaving 6 bases of the junction unmatched. The CDR3 loop is CASSYSTGITGELFF. The CDR3 DNA follows: TGTGCCAGCAGTTATTCGACAGGGATAACCGGGGAGCTGTTTTTT.

The J gene is TRBJ2-3, the V gene TRBV4-1; weak D call: TRBD2 (5 bases). Germline lookup yields CDR1 MGHRA and CDR2 YSYEKL. CDR3 length: 16 residues. The V end was cut by 4 bases, the J end by 6 bases, with 20 bases between. CDR3 protein: CASSLRGPYRDDTQYF. CDR3 bases: TGCGCCAGCAGCCTTAGAGGTCCGTACCGGGATGATACGCAGTATTTT.

The J gene is TRBJ1-2, the V gene TRBV6-5; a possible D gene is TRBD1 (6 bases). Between the trimmed V and J ends, which lost 2 bases and 8 bases, there was a span of 9 bases. This CDR3 is built from 12 residues. The germline gives CDR1 MNHEY, CDR2 SVGAGI. The CDR3 sequence: CASSYGTPGYTF. The CDR3 DNA follows: TGTGCCAGCAGTTACGGGACACCCGGCTACACCTTC.

The rearrangement joins TRBV7-8 to TRBJ1-5; D is perhaps TRBD1 (5 bases). Trimming pared 2 bases from V and 1 base from J, leaving 21 bases between. This CDR3 is built from 19 residues. Germline CDR1 reads SGHVS; CDR2 reads FQNEAQ. This chain's CDR3 is CASSLRSLGVGSSNQPQHF. The CDR3 bases are TGTGCCAGCAGCTTACGTAGTCTAGGGGTAGGTTCAAGCAATCAGCCCCAGCATTTT.

The V gene is TRBV9, the J gene TRBJ2-7; no clear D. This CDR3 is built from 14 residues. Germline V gene lookup returns CDR1 SGDLS and CDR2 YYNGEE. The V gene lost 1 base and the J gene lost 5 bases, with 13 bases spanning the gap. The CDR3 is CASSVSGGADEQYF. The CDR3 nucleotides read TGTGCCAGCAGCGTAAGTGGCGGCGCGGACGAGCAGTACTTC.

The table lists this clone with a count of one. The conserved phenylalanine or tryptophan is not found at the CDR3 terminus, so this likely reflects a read error. V is TRBV27 and J is TRBJ1-1; D not certain. The V end was cut by 7 bases, the J end by 4 bases, with 16 bases between. Per germline, CDR1 MNHEY and CDR2 SMNVEV (reference sequence). The length of the CDR3 is 14 residues. CDR3 coding DNA: TGTGCCAGCACTTCCAATCGGGTAGGCACTGAAGCTTTCCTT. Translating gives CASTSNRVGTEAFL.

The J gene is TRBJ2-3, the V gene TRBV7-8; 9 bases are shared with TRBD1. Germline values: CDR1 SGHVS, CDR2 FQNEAQ. V trimming: 8 bases; J trimming: 5 bases; junction bases outside the gene matches: 5. The CDR3 is 13 residues long. CDR3 coding DNA: TGTGCCAGCGGCCCGGACAGGGGAGATACGCAGTATTTT. Amino acids: CASGPDRGDTQYF.

The chain joins TRBV12-5 to TRBJ2-5; TRBD2 is a possible D gene (5 bases). Germline CDR1 and CDR2: LGHNT and FRNRAP. Trimming shortened V by 1 base and J by 1 base, and 16 bases separated the two germline ends. The CDR3 is 17 amino acids. The CDR3 coding sequence is TGTGCTAGTGGTTTGGGTAGGGCGGGTGGGCCCCAAGAGACCCAGTACTTC. As protein: CASGLGRAGGPQETQYF.

This rearrangement joins TRBV27 to TRBJ1-5; TRBD1 is a possible D gene (6 bases). Trimming pared 6 bases from V and 6 bases from J, leaving 15 bases between. Germline V gives CDR1 MNHEY, CDR2 SMNVEV (reference sequence). The CDR3 extends over 14 amino acids. The CDR3 DNA reads as TGTGCCAGCAGCCGTTATGGGGGCGGTCAGCCCCAGCATTTT. Translating it yields CASSRYGGGQPQHF.

The rearrangement links TRBV5-1 to TRBJ2-7; 7 positions match TRBD1. From germline, CDR1 is SGHRS and CDR2 YFSETQ. V shed 2 bases, J shed 2 bases, and the junction held 1 base outside the gene matches. The CDR3 consists of 13 residues. The CDR3 bases are TGCGCCAGCAGCTTTCAGGGGGCCTACGAGCAGTACTTC. Its translation: CASSFQGAYEQYF.

The chain has TRBV5-1 and TRBJ1-1; maybe TRBD1 (5 bases). CDR3 length: 16 residues. The V gene lost 0 bases and the J gene lost 2 bases, with 14 bases spanning the gap. Germline-derived CDR1 and CDR2 are SGHRS and YFSETQ. The CDR3 here is CASSLAGTGVNTEAFF. The CDR3 DNA reads TGCGCCAGCAGCTTGGCGGGGACTGGAGTTAACACTGAAGCTTTCTTT. The variable domain in full, with the rest retrieved from reference TRBV5-1 and TRBJ1-1, is KAGVTQTPRYLIKTRGQQVTLSCSPISGHRSVSWYQQTPGQGLQFLFEYFSETQRNKGNFPGRFSGRQFSNSRSEMNVSTLELGDSALYLCASSLAGTGVNTEAFFGQGTRLTVV.

V usage is TRBV9 and J usage is TRBJ1-2, with TRBD1 identical over 7 bases. V was clipped by 0 bases and J by 8 bases; unmatched bases: 16. The CDR3 covers 17 residues. Germline assignment: CDR1 SGDLS and CDR2 YYNGEE. The CDR3 protein is CASSVATGVRPHRGYTF. CDR3 DNA: TGTGCCAGCAGCGTAGCTACAGGGGTTAGGCCCCATCGAGGCTACACCTTC.

This clone was picked up a small number of times. The V gene is TRBV6-6, the J gene TRBJ2-5, with TRBD2 identical over 9 bases. Trimming removed 8 bases from V and 2 bases from J; junction bases left unmatched: 6. This CDR3 has 14 residues. The V gene's germline CDR1 is MNHNY and CDR2 SVGAGI (reference sequence). The CDR3 protein is CASGSGGVQETQYF. The CDR3 DNA follows: TGTGCCAGCGGTAGCGGGGGAGTACAAGAGACCCAGTACTTC.

The V gene is TRBV5-4, the J gene TRBJ1-3; D gene uncertain. Trimming took 0 bases from V and 0 from J, leaving 7 bases between them. The CDR3 is 15 residues long. Germline V gives CDR1 SGHNT, CDR2 YYREEE (reference sequence). The CDR3 spells CASSLAGVSGNTIYF. The CDR3 DNA follows: TGTGCCAGCAGCTTGGCCGGGGTCTCTGGAAACACCATATATTTT.

V usage is TRBV7-9 and J usage is TRBJ1-1; D perhaps matches TRBD1 (5 bases). Trimming took 5 bases from V and 2 from J, leaving 18 bases between them. Germline assignment: CDR1 SEHNR and CDR2 FQNEAQ (reference sequence). The CDR3 extends over 16 amino acids. The CDR3 is CASSTTWGDLNTEAFF. The DNA of the CDR3 is TGTGCCAGCAGCACAACTTGGGGGGATTTAAACACTGAAGCTTTCTTT.

The chain carries TRBV4-1 and TRBJ1-3, with D hard to call. V was trimmed by 0 bases and J by 0 bases, leaving 12 bases between them. The CDR3 is made up of 17 amino acids. The germline V gene has CDR1 MGHRA and CDR2 YSYEKL. CDR3: CASSQDWAITSGNTIYF. The CDR3 nucleotides are TGCGCCAGCAGCCAAGATTGGGCGATTACCTCTGGAAACACCATATATTTT.